One and the same sample provided the 6 T cell receptor beta chains below, sequenced in a study of shared clonotypes between healthy human individuals. This table comes from immunoSEQ multiplex PCR, and its TCRdb copy is limited to in-frame clones, with some not included. The data hold more than 2 million clones, with approximately 94% observed a single time. Sequenced material: naive CD4+ T cells sorted from blood. Sample subset: CD45RA+ positively selected. Every receptor here comes from a man between 18 and 35 years old in good health.

This sequence joins TRBV5-5 and TRBJ1-2; 8 nucleotides align to TRBD1. The germline V gene has CDR1 SGHKS and CDR2 YYEKEE (reference sequence). V lost 4 bases to trimming and J lost 8 bases; unmatched junction nucleotides: 13. This CDR3 region has 15 residues. The DNA for the CDR3 is TGTGCCAGCAGCCGGCAGCCGACAGGGGCTGGAGGCTACACCTTC. Translating gives CASSRQPTGAGGYTF.

The chain combines TRBV4-1 with TRBJ1-2; D is perhaps TRBD1 (5 bases). CDR1 and CDR2 from the germline V gene are MGHRA and YSYEKL. V lost 1 base to trimming and J lost 9 bases, with 9 bases between them. The CDR3 is 12 residues long. The CDR3 DNA sequence: TGCGCCAGCAGCCAAGGCAGGGCGAGCTACACCTTC. It is translated as CASSQGRASYTF.

The rearrangement links TRBV6-1 to TRBJ1-4; 8 positions agree with TRBD1. The germline V gene has CDR1 MNHNS and CDR2 SASEGT. This CDR3 has 14 amino acids. Losses at the gene ends were 6 bases for V and 5 bases for J; bases not matched to a gene: 5. As DNA, the CDR3 is TGTGCCAGCAGCGGGGACAGGTCGAATGAAAAACTGTTTTTT. Protein sequence: CASSGDRSNEKLFF.

The chain couples TRBV28 to TRBJ1-5, with unresolved D. The CDR3 has 14 amino acids. V was clipped by 3 bases and J by 5 bases, with 11 bases between them. CDR1 is MDHEN, CDR2 SYDVKM, per germline. Here the CDR3 DNA reads TGTGCCAGCAGTTTCGGGCCCCACGATCAGCCCCAGCATTTT. Protein product: CASSFGPHDQPQHF.

This chain links TRBV27 with TRBJ1-6; D might be TRBD1 (5 bases). The CDR3 is made up of 15 amino acids. Germline V gene lookup returns CDR1 MNHEY and CDR2 SMNVEV (reference sequence). V was trimmed by 5 bases and J by 6 bases, leaving 14 bases between them. The CDR3 region is CASSAGTFGNSPLHF. CDR3 bases: TGTGCCAGCAGTGCCGGGACCTTCGGTAATTCACCCCTCCACTTT.

This chain's CDR3 is CASASQIQETQYF. CDR3 bases: TGCGCCAGCGCCTCCCAAATCCAAGAGACCCAGTACTTC. This chain uses TRBV10-2 with TRBJ2-5, with D uncertain. Germline V gene sequence: CDR1 WSHSY, CDR2 SAAADI. The V and J ends lost 8 bases and 1 base respectively, with 11 bases between them. The CDR3 has 13 amino acids.